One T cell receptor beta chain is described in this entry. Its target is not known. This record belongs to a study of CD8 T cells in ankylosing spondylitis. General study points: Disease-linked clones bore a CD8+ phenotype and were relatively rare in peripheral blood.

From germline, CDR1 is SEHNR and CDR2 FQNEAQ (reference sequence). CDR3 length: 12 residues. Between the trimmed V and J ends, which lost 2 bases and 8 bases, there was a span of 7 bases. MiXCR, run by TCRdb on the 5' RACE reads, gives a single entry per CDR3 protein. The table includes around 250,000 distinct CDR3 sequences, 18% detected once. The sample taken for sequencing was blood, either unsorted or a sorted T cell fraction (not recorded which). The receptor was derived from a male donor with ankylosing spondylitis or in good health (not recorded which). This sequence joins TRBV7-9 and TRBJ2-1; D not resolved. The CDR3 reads CASSLPDYEQFF. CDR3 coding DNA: TGTGCCAGCAGCTTACCCGATTATGAGCAGTTCTTC.